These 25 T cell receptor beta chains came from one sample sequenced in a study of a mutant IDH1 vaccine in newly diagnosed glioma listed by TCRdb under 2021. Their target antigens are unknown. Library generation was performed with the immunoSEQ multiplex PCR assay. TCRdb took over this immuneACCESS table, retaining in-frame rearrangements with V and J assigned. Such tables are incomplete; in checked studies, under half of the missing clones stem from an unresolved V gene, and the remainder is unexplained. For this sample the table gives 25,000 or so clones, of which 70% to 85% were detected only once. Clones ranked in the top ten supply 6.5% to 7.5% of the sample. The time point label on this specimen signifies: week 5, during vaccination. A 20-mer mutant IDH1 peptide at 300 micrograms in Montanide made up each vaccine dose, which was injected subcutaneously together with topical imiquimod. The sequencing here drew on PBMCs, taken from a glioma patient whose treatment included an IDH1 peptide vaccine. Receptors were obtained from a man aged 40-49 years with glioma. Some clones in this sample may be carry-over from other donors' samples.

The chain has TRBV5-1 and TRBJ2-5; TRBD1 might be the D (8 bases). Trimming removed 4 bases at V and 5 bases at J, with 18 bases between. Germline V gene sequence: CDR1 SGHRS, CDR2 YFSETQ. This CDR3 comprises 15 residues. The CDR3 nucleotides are TGCGCCAGCAGCCTGGACAGGGAGGGACATGAGACCCAGTACTTC. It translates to CASSLDREGHETQYF. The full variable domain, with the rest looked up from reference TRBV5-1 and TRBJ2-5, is KAGVTQTPRYLIKTRGQQVTLSCSPISGHRSVSWYQQTPGQGLQFLFEYFSETQRNKGNFPGRFSGRQFSNSRSEMNVSTLELGDSALYLCASSLDREGHETQYFGPGTRLLVL.

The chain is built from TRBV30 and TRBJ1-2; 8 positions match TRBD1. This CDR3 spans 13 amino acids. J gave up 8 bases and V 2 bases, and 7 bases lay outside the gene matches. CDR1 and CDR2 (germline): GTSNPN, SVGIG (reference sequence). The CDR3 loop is CAWSPGQGLGYTF. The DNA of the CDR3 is TGTGCCTGGAGTCCAGGACAGGGTCTCGGCTACACCTTC. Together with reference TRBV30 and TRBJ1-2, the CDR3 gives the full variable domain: SQTIHQWPATLVQPVGSPLSLECTVEGTSNPNLYWYRQAAGRGLQLLFYSVGIGQISSEVPQNLSASRPQDRQFILSSKKLLLSDSGFYLCAWSPGQGLGYTFGSGTRLTVV.

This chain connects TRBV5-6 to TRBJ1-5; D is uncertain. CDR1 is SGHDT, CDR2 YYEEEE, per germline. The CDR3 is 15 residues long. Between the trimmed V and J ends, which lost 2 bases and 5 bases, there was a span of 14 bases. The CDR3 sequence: CASSLRTGRDQPQHF. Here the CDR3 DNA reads TGTGCCAGCAGCTTACGGACCGGTAGAGATCAGCCCCAGCATTTT.

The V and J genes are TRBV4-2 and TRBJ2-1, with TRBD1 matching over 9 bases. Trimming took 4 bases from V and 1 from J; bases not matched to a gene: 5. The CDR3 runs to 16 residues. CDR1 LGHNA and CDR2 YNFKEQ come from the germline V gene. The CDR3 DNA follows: TGTGCCAGCAGCCCAGGGACAGGGTGGTCCTACAATGAGCAGTTCTTC. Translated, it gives CASSPGTGWSYNEQFF.

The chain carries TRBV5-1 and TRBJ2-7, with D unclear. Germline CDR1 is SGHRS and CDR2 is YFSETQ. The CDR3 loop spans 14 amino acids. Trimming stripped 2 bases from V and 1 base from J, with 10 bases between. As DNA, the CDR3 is TGCGCCAGCAGCTTCCTGGCGGCTTCCTACGAGCAGTACTTC. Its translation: CASSFLAASYEQYF.

The CDR3 is CAWSRQGSEKLFF. In DNA, the CDR3 is TGTGCCTGGAGTAGACAGGGCAGTGAAAAACTGTTTTTT. V and J are TRBV30 and TRBJ1-4, with TRBD1 matching over 7 bases. This CDR3 comprises 13 residues. In germline, CDR1 is GTSNPN, CDR2 SVGIG (reference sequence). With 2 bases clipped from V and 7 bases from J, the junction kept 4 bases outside the gene matches. Supplemented by reference TRBV30 and TRBJ1-4, the full variable domain reads SQTIHQWPATLVQPVGSPLSLECTVEGTSNPNLYWYRQAAGRGLQLLFYSVGIGQISSEVPQNLSASRPQDRQFILSSKKLLLSDSGFYLCAWSRQGSEKLFFGSGTQLSVL.

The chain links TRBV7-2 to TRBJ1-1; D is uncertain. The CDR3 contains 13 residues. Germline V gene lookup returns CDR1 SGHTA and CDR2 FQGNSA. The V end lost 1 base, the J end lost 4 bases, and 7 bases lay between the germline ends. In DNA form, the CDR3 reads TGTGCCAGCAGCTTAGACGGATTCACTGAAGCTTTCTTT. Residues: CASSLDGFTEAFF. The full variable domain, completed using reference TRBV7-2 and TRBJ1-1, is GAGVSQSPSNKVTEKGKDVELRCDPISGHTALYWYRQSLGQGLEFLIYFQGNSAPDKSGLPSDRFSAERTGGSVSTLTIQRTQQEDSAVYLCASSLDGFTEAFFGQGTRLTVV.

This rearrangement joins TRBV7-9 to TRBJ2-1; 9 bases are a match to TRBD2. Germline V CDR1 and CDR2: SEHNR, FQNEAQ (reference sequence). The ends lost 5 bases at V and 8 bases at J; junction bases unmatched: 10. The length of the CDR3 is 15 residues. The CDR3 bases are TGTGCCAGCAGCGCAGGGACTAGCCCTCTCGATGAGCAGTTCTTC. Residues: CASSAGTSPLDEQFF.

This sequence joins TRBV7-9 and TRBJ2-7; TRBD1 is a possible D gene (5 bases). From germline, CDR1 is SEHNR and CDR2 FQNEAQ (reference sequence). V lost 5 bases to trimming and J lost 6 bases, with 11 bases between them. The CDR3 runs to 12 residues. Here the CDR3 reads CASSKQGTEQYF. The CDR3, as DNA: TGTGCCAGCAGCAAGCAGGGCACCGAGCAGTACTTC. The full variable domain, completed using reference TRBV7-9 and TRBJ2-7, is DTGVSQNPRHKITKRGQNVTFRCDPISEHNRLYWYRQTLGQGPEFLTYFQNEAQLEKSRLLSDRFSAERPKGSFSTLEIQRTEQGDSAMYLCASSKQGTEQYFGPGTRLTVT.

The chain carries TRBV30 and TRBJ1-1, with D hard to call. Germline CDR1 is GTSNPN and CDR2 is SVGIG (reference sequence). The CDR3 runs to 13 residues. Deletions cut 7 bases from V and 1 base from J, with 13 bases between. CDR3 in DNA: TGTGCCTCGACCCCCACAGCGAACACTGAAGCTTTCTTT. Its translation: CASTPTANTEAFF.

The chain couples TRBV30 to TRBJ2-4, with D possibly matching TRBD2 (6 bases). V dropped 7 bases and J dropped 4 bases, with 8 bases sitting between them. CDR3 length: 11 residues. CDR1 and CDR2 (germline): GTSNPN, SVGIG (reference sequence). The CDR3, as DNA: TGTGCCTCTGCGGGGAAAAACATTCAGTACTTC. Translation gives CASAGKNIQYF.

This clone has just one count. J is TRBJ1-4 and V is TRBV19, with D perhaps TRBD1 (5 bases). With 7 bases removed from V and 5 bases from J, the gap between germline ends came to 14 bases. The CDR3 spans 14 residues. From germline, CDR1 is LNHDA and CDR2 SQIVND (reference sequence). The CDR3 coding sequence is TGTGCCAGTAAGCGGGGGACGGCAAATGAAAAACTGTTTTTT. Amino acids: CASKRGTANEKLFF.

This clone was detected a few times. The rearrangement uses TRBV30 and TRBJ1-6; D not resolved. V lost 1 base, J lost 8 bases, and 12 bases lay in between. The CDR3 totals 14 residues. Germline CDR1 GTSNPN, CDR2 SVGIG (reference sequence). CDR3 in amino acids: CAWSAQGPDSPLHF. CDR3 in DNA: TGTGCCTGGAGTGCCCAAGGTCCAGATTCACCCCTCCACTTT.

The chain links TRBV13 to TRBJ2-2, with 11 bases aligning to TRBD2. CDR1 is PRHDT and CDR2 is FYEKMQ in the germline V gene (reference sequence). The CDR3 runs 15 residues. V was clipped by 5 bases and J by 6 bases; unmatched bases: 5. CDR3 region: CASSLSGGAPGELFF. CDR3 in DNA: TGTGCCAGCAGCCTTAGCGGGGGGGCCCCCGGGGAGCTGTTTTTT. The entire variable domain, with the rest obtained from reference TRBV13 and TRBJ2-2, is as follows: AAGVIQSPRHLIKEKRETATLKCYPIPRHDTVYWYQQGPGQDPQFLISFYEKMQSDKGSIPDRFSAQQFSDYHSELNMSSLELGDSALYFCASSLSGGAPGELFFGEGSRLTVL.

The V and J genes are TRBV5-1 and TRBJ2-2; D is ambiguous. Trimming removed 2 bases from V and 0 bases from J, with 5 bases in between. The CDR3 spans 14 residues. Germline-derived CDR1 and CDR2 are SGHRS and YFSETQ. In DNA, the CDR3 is TGCGCCAGCAGCTTAGCCTCGAACACCGGGGAGCTGTTTTTT. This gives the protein CASSLASNTGELFF.

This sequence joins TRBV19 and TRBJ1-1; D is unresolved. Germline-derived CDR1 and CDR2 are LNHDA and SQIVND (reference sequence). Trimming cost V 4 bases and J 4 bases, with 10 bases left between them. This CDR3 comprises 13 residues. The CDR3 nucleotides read TGTGCCAGTAGTAGCTTAAAGGGCACTGAAGCTTTCTTT. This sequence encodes CASSSLKGTEAFF.

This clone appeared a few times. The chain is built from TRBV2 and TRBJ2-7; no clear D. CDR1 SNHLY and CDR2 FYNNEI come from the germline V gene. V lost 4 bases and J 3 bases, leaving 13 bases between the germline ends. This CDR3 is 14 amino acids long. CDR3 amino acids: CASSVGSLDYEQYF. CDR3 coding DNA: TGTGCCAGCAGTGTAGGCAGCCTCGACTACGAGCAGTACTTC.

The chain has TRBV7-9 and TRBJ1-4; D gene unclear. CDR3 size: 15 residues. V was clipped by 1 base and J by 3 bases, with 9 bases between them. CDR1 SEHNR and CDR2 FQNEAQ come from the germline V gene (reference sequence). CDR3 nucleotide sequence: TGTGCCAGCAGCTTAGGCCTTGGGGCTAATGAAAAACTGTTTTTT. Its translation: CASSLGLGANEKLFF.

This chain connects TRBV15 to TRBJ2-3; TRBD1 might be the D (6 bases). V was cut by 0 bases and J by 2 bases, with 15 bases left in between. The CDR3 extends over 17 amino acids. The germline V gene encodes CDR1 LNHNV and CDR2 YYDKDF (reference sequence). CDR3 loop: CATSRDFGQFTTDTQYF. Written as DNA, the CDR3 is TGTGCCACCAGCAGAGATTTTGGACAGTTCACCACAGATACGCAGTATTTT. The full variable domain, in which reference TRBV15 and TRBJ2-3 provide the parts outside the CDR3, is DAMVIQNPRYQVTQFGKPVTLSCSQTLNHNVMYWYQQKSSQAPKLLFHYYDKDFNNEADTPDNFQSRRPNTSFCFLDIRSPGLGDTAMYLCATSRDFGQFTTDTQYFGPGTRLTVL.

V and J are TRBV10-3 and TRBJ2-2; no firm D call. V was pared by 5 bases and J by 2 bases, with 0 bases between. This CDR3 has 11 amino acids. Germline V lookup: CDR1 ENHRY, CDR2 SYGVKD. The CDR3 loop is CAISNTGELFF. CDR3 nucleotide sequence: TGTGCCATCAGTAACACCGGGGAGCTGTTTTTT.

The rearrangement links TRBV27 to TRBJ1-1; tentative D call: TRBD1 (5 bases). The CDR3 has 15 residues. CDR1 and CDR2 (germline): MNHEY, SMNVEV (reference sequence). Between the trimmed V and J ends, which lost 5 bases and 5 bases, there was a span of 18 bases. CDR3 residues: CASSRSARVDTEAFF. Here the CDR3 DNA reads TGTGCCAGCAGTCGGTCGGCCAGGGTGGATACTGAAGCTTTCTTT.

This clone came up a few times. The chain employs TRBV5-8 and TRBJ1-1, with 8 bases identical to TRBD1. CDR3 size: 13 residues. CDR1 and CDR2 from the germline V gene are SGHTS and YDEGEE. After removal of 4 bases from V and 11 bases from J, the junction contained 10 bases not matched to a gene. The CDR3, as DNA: TGTGCCAGCAGCGACGACAGGGGAGAGAGGGCTTTCTTT. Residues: CASSDDRGERAFF.

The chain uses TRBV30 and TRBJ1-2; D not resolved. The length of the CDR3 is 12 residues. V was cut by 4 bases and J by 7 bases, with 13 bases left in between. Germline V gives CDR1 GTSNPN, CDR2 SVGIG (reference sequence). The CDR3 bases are TGTGCCTGGAATTTCGAGGGAGGTGGCTACACCTTC. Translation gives CAWNFEGGGYTF.

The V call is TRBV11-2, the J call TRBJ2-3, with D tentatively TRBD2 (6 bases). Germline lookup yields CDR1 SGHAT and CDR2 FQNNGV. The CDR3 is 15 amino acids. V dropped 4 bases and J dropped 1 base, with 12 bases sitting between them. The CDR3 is CASSSWGGGTDTQYF. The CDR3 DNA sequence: TGTGCCAGCAGCTCCTGGGGAGGTGGCACAGATACGCAGTATTTT.

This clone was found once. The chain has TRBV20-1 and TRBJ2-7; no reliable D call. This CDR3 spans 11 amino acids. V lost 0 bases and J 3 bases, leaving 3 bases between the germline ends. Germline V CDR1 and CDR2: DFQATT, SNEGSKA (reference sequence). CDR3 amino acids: CSARDGYEQYF. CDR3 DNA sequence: TGCAGTGCTAGAGATGGCTACGAGCAGTACTTC.